Shown below are 13 T cell receptor beta chains from a single sample sequenced in a study of T-cell memory formation after mild COVID-19. TCRdb redid the calling of the 5' RACE reads with MiXCR, one entry per CDR3 protein. The repertoire holds over 150,000 distinct CDR3 sequences, 10% to 15% seen once, with approximately 3.5% in the top ten. Source material: PBMCs or a T cell subset sorted from them (not recorded which). The receptors come from a man between 18 and 35 years old who had mild COVID-19 (a few samples of this study predate the infection). Cell type and time point are not known.

The chain links TRBV7-2 to TRBJ2-5; D is uncertain. Germline V gives CDR1 SGHTA, CDR2 FQGNSA. This CDR3 is built from 14 residues. The ends were cut back, 2 bases at V and 5 bases at J, with 12 bases in the middle. In nucleotides, the CDR3 is TGTGCCAGCAGCTTATCGGTAGGGTCCGAGACCCAGTACTTC. Translated, it gives CASSLSVGSETQYF.

This clonotype came up a few times. V and J are TRBV12-3 or TRBV12-4 and TRBJ1-2; 7 nucleotides agree with TRBD1. The CDR3 contains 15 residues. With V trimmed by 2 bases and J by 4 bases, 7 bases remained unmatched. DNA for the CDR3: TGTGCCAGCAGTTTAACCAGGGGGATAAGCTATGGCTACACCTTC. Translation gives CASSLTRGISYGYTF.

There are a few counts of this clonotype. The rearrangement uses TRBV5-1 and TRBJ2-7; D remains ambiguous. Trimming removed 0 bases at V and 0 bases at J, with 10 bases between. CDR1 SGHRS and CDR2 YFSETQ come from the germline V gene. This CDR3 contains 15 residues. The CDR3, as DNA: TGCGCCAGCAGCTTGGGGGCTACCGACTCCTACGAGCAGTACGTC. Its protein product is CASSLGATDSYEQYV.

Only a few counts were recorded for this clonotype. V is TRBV29-1 and J is TRBJ1-6; D remains ambiguous. The germline V gene encodes CDR1 SQVTM and CDR2 ANQGSEA. The length of the CDR3 is 12 residues. Trimming shortened V by 6 bases and J by 8 bases, and 11 bases separated the two germline ends. The CDR3 DNA is TGCAGCGTCCCGAGGCCGGATTCACCCCTCCACTTT. This gives the protein CSVPRPDSPLHF.

This clonotype appeared a few times. CDR3 amino acids: CASILAGGTQETQYF. In DNA form, the CDR3 reads TGTGCCAGCATCCTCGCAGGGGGGACTCAAGAGACCCAGTACTTC. The rearrangement uses TRBV28 and TRBJ2-5; TRBD1 is a possible D gene (7 bases). V was shortened by 7 bases and J by 2 bases, with 17 bases between the two germline ends. The CDR3 consists of 15 residues. From germline, CDR1 is MDHEN and CDR2 SYDVKM.

This clonotype has just a few counts. The chain has TRBV12-3 or TRBV12-4 and TRBJ2-2, with TRBD1 matching 12 bases. The CDR3 sequence is 15 residues long. The J segment lost 7 bases and the V segment lost 6 bases, leaving 6 bases of the junction unmatched. The CDR3 DNA reads TGTGCCAGCAGCCCCGGGACAGGGGGCCACGGGGAGCTGTTTTTT. Translation: CASSPGTGGHGELFF.

The chain joins TRBV20-1 to TRBJ2-7, with D possibly TRBD1 on 5 matching bases. The CDR3 contains 13 residues. Germline V gene lookup returns CDR1 DFQATT and CDR2 SNEGSKA (reference sequence). Trimming took 5 bases from V and 1 from J, leaving 12 bases between them. The CDR3 DNA follows: TGCAGTGCTCTATTCGACAGTTCCTACGAGCAGTACTTC. It is translated as CSALFDSSYEQYF.

CDR3 loop: CASSYSWNSYNSPLHF. In DNA form, the CDR3 reads TGTGCCAGCAGTTACTCGTGGAATTCCTATAATTCACCCCTCCACTTT. V gene TRBV6-5 combines with J gene TRBJ1-6; D not certain. Trimming left V 0 bases short and J 1 base short, with 7 bases between. The germline CDR1 and CDR2 sequences are MNHEY and SVGAGI. The CDR3 consists of 16 residues.

The rearrangement links TRBV29-1 to TRBJ2-2; TRBD1 aligns across 8 bases. The CDR3 contains 13 residues. Trimming at V came to 6 bases and at J to 8 bases, leaving 8 bases not matched to a gene. Germline values: CDR1 SQVTM, CDR2 ANQGSEA. DNA of the CDR3: TGCAGCGTCGCTGAGCAGGGGGCGGGGGAGCTGTTTTTT. As protein: CSVAEQGAGELFF.

This sequence joins TRBV7-2 and TRBJ2-4; D is perhaps TRBD1 (5 bases). Germline CDR1 reads SGHTA; CDR2 reads FQGNSA. V was clipped by 0 bases and J by 1 base, with 10 bases between them. This CDR3 contains 16 residues. The CDR3 coding sequence is TGTGCCAGCAGCTTAGCGAGCCAGGGCGCCAAAAACATTCAGTACTTC. This sequence encodes CASSLASQGAKNIQYF.

There are a few counts of this clonotype. V gene TRBV2 combines with J gene TRBJ2-1, with a possible D match to TRBD1 (5 bases). The V end was cut by 2 bases, the J end by 3 bases, with 11 bases between. CDR3 size: 15 residues. Germline CDR1 reads SNHLY; CDR2 reads FYNNEI. For the CDR3, the DNA is TGTGCCAGCAGTGAACAGGGTTTCGGCTACAATGAGCAGTTCTTC. It yields the protein CASSEQGFGYNEQFF. Together with reference TRBV2 and TRBJ2-1, the CDR3 gives the full variable domain: EPEVTQTPSHQVTQMGQEVILRCVPISNHLYFYWYRQILGQKVEFLVSFYNNEISEKSEIFDDQFSVERPDGSNFTLKIRSTKLEDSAMYFCASSEQGFGYNEQFFGPGTRLTVL.

V is TRBV14 and J is TRBJ1-2, with D hard to call. This CDR3 region has 13 residues. The V gene lost 3 bases and the J gene lost 0 bases, with 5 bases spanning the gap. CDR1 is SGHDN, CDR2 FVKESK, per germline. DNA for the CDR3: TGTGCCAGCAGCCAGCTTGCTAACTATGGCTACACCTTC. Translated: CASSQLANYGYTF.

This clonotype came up a few times. The V gene is TRBV2, the J gene TRBJ2-2; 10 bases map to TRBD1. CDR1 and CDR2 from the germline V gene are SNHLY and FYNNEI. J was trimmed by 6 bases and V by 6 bases; bases with no gene match: 7. There are 15 residues in the CDR3. CDR3 sequence: CASRKAGTGAGELFF. CDR3 in DNA: TGTGCCAGCAGGAAAGCCGGGACAGGGGCCGGGGAGCTGTTTTTT.